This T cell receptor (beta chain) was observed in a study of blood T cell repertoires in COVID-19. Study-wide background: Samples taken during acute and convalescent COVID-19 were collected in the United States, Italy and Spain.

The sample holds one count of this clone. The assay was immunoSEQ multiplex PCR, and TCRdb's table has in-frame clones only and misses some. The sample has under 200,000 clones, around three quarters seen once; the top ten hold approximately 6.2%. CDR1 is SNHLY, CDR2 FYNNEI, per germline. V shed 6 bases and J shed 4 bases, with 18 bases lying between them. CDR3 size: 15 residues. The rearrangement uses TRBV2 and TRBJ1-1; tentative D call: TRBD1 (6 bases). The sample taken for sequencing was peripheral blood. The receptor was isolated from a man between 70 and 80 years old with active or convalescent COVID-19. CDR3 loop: CASRQLQGAGTEAFF. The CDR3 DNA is TGTGCCAGCAGACAACTACAGGGCGCGGGCACTGAAGCTTTCTTT.